The rows below give T cell receptor delta chains drawn from one sample of a study of Vδ1+ human thymocytes. TCRdb re-processed the multiplex PCR reads using CATT. The data show about 55,000 delta-chain clones, 15% to 20% seen once. Sequences were obtained from Vdelta1+ gamma-delta thymocytes from the thymus. The source is a boy under three years old who had congenital heart surgery. The CDR3 runs from the conserved cysteine through the conserved F or W. Each record gives: D gene, V gene, clone size, J gene, CDR3 protein, CDR3 DNA. The D gene is left open where the match is weak. Where a row states a size, it is once, few, many or the class of an expanded clone; other rows omit it.

>TRDD3|TRDV1|.|TRDJ1
CALGDRLRGIPFTYTDKLIF
TGTGCTCTTGGGGACCGATTACGAGGGATACCGTTCACGTACACCGATAAACTCATCTTT
>TRDD3|TRDV1|.|TRDJ1
CALGDFPWVGDTRAYTDKLIF
TGTGCTCTTGGGGATTTCCCTTGGGTGGGGGATACGCGAGCCTACACCGATAAACTCATCTTT
>TRDD2|TRDV1|few|TRDJ1
CALGDEFPSSYGTLGADKLIF
TGTGCTCTTGGGGACGAATTCCCCTCTTCCTACGGAACCTTGGGGGCCGATAAACTCATCTTT
>TRDD3|TRDV1|.|TRDJ1
CALGEVVYGGYPSTDKLIF
TGTGCTCTTGGGGAAGTTGTTTATGGGGGATACCCTTCCACCGATAAACTCATCTTT
>TRDD3|TRDV1|few|TRDJ1
CALGEVFRWGSTDKLIF
TGTGCTCTTGGGGAAGTATTTCGCTGGGGGAGCACCGATAAACTCATCTTT
>.|TRDV1|few|TRDJ1
CALGESRKGFLQGYAAHDKLIF
TGTGCTCTTGGGGAATCACGAAAGGGCTTCCTACAGGGATACGCGGCCCACGATAAACTCATCTTT
>TRDD3|TRDV1|.|TRDJ1
CALKIRFTGGPYTDKLIF
TGTGCTCTTAAGATACGTTTTACTGGGGGGCCGTACACCGATAAACTCATCTTT
>TRDD3|TRDV1|.|TRDJ1
CALGERLLSSSRVLGTTKLIF
TGTGCTCTTGGGGAACGGTTGTTATCATCCTCGAGAGTACTGGGGACTACTAAACTCATCTTT
>TRDD3|TRDV1|.|TRDJ1
CALGSPRPVLGDEETDKLIF
TGTGCTCTTGGGTCCCCGAGGCCGGTTCTGGGGGATGAGGAAACCGATAAACTCATCTTT
>.|TRDV1|.|TRDJ1
CALGEIPSSVSVRQDTDKLIF
TGTGCTCTTGGGGAAATTCCGAGTAGTGTGAGCGTACGCCAAGACACCGATAAACTCATCTTT
>TRDD3|TRDV3|few|TRDJ1
CAFPRTGGYRPYKTDKLIF
TGTGCCTTCCCACGGACTGGGGGATACCGGCCGTACAAAACCGATAAACTCATCTTT
>.|TRAV29/DV5|.|TRDJ1
CSVLLYSKLPGLTGGYDKLIF
.
>TRDD3|TRDV1|.|TRDJ1
CALGEKAGGYASLIF
TGTGCTCTTGGGGAAAAGGCTGGGGGATACGCATCTCTCATCTTT
>.|TRDV1|.|TRDJ1
CARSIIYLDWDTDKLIF
TGTGCTCGCTCAATTATCTACCTTGACTGGGATACCGATAAACTCATCTTT
>.|TRDV1|few|TRDJ1
CALGSRKGQCDKLIF
TGTGCTCTTGGAAGTAGAAAGGGGCAATGCGATAAACTCATCTTT
>TRDD3|TRDV2|few|TRDJ1
CACDSYWGVGNYTDKLIF
TGTGCCTGTGACAGTTACTGGGGGGTCGGAAATTACACCGATAAACTCATCTTT
>TRDD3|TRDV1|.|TRDJ1
CALGRLPNGLMGDTTDKLIF
TGTGCTCTTGGGAGGCTTCCTAATGGGTTGATGGGGGATACGACCGATAAACTCATCTTT
>TRDD3|TRDV1|few|TRDJ1
CALGESLLRPRVLGDTGRRGYTDKLIF
TGTGCTCTTGGGGAATCCCTCCTACGACCCCGAGTACTGGGGGATACGGGGAGGAGGGGGTACACCGATAAACTCATCTTT
>TRDD3|TRDV1|.|TRDJ1
CALGEPPRPTGVTDKLIF
TGTGCTCTTGGGGAACCGCCGAGACCGACTGGGGTGACCGATAAACTCATCTTT
>TRDD3|TRDV1|.|TRDJ1
CALGELVVPLWGIRGEYTDKLIF
TGTGCTCTTGGGGAACTAGTCGTTCCCCTCTGGGGGATACGCGGGGAGTACACCGATAAACTCATCTTT
>TRDD3|TRDV1|.|TRDJ1
CALGELVLGGLKTTDKLIF
TGTGCTCTTGGGGAACTAGTACTGGGGGGCCTTAAAACCACCGATAAACTCATCTTT
>TRDD3|TRDV1|.|TRDJ1
CALGERVPRRDTPHTDKLIF
TGTGCTCTTGGGGAACGAGTTCCTAGGAGGGATACGCCTCACACCGATAAACTCATCTTT
>TRDD3|TRDV1|few|TRDJ1
CALGVLFLQVGDTSDKLIF
TGTGCTCTTGGGGTCCTATTCCTACAGGTGGGGGATACCTCCGATAAACTCATCTTT
>.|TRDV1|.|TRDJ1
CALGEPSYVLGDAADRLIF
TGTGCTCTTGGGGAACCTTCCTACGTACTGGGGGACGCCGCCGATAGACTCATCTTT
>TRDD3|TRDV1|few|TRDJ1
CALGELLLGDTYTDKLIF
TGTGCTCTTGGGGAACTCCTACTGGGGGATACCTACACCGATAAACTCATCTTT
>TRDD3|TRDV1|few|TRDJ1
CALGELVPDPWGYPDKLIF
TGTGCTCTTGGGGAACTCGTGCCCGATCCCTGGGGATACCCCGATAAACTCATCTTT
>.|TRDV1|few|TRDJ1
CALGEPPFWRDTDKLIF
TGTGCTCTTGGGGAACCCCCTTTCTGGAGGGATACCGATAAACTCATCTTT
>TRDD3|TRDV1|few|TRDJ1
CALGELPRAGGLNTDKLIF
TGTGCTCTTGGGGAACTGCCACGGGCTGGGGGTCTTAACACCGATAAACTCATCTTT
>TRDD3|TRDV1|few|TRDJ1
CALGAGDTTRHTDKLIF
TGTGCTCTTGGGGCGGGGGATACAACGCGTCACACCGATAAACTCATCTTT
>TRDD3|TRDV1|.|TRDJ1
CALGEPFPYWGIADKLIF
TGTGCTCTTGGGGAACCCTTCCCTTACTGGGGGATTGCGGATAAACTCATCTTT
>TRDD3|TRDV1|.|TRDJ1
CALGEGRRGGGPDKLIF
TGTGCTCTTGGGGAAGGGCGTCGTGGTGGGGGACCTGATAAACTCATCTTT
>.|TRDV1|.|TRDJ1
CALGEERDSGYTDKLIF
TGTGCTCTTGGGGAAGAGCGGGATTCTGGGTACACCGATAAACTCATCTTT
>.|TRDV1|few|TRDJ1
CALGDGSAWGYDKLIF
TGTGCTCTTGGGGACGGTTCCGCCTGGGGCTACGATAAACTCATCTTT
>TRDD3|TRDV1|few|TRDJ1
CALGGIDRASVLGERYTDKLIF
TGTGCTCTTGGGGGAATTGATCGGGCTTCCGTACTGGGGGAAAGGTACACCGATAAACTCATCTTT
>TRDD3|TRDV1|.|TRDJ1
CALGDNPLLRFGGYADKLIF
TGTGCTCTTGGGGACAACCCCCTCCTACGTTTTGGGGGATACGCCGATAAACTCATCTTT
>TRDD3|TRDV1|.|TRDJ1
CALGGALGLRYWGFSYTDKLIF
TGTGCTCTTGGGGGGGCCTTAGGCCTACGGTACTGGGGGTTTTCGTACACCGATAAACTCATCTTT
>.|TRDV1|few|TRDJ1
CALGEPPVHKLIF
TGTGCTCTTGGGGAACCCCCGGTTCACAAACTCATCTTT
>TRDD3|TRDV1|.|TRDJ1
CALGEPKTVSLTTYWGDTDKLIF
TGTGCTCTTGGGGAACCAAAAACTGTCTCCCTTACGACGTACTGGGGAGACACCGATAAGCTCATCTTT
>TRDD3|TRDV1|.|TRDJ1
CALVPGHWGIQYTDKLIF
TGTGCTCTTGTGCCTGGGCACTGGGGGATACAGTACACCGATAAACTCATCTTT
>TRDD3|TRDV1|.|TRDJ1
CALGDLTTGGYTDKLIF
TGTGCTCTTGGGGACCTCACTACTGGGGGATACACCGATAAACTCATCTTT
>.|TRDV1|few|TRDJ1
CALGELEVPFVGSKLIF
TGTGCTCTTGGGGAACTAGAGGTTCCCTTCGTAGGGAGTAAACTCATCTTT
>TRDD3|TRDV1|.|TRDJ2
CALGELGIWGIIGAAQLFF
TGTGCTCTTGGGGAACTAGGCATCTGGGGGATAATAGGGGCAGCACAACTCTTCTTT
>TRDD3|TRDV1|few|TRDJ1
CALGEPRDSLTGGYSDKLIF
TGTGCTCTTGGGGAACCCCGGGATTCACTCACTGGGGGATACAGCGATAAACTCATCTTT
>.|TRDV1|.|TRDJ1
CALGELVGADDKLIF
TGTGCTCTTGGGGAACTCGTCGGGGCAGACGATAAACTCATCTTT
>TRDD3|TRDV1|.|TRDJ1
CALGELRRLQRTGGWLTDKLIF
TGTGCTCTTGGGGAACTCAGGCGTCTTCAAAGGACTGGGGGATGGTTAACCGATAAACTCATCTTT
>TRDD3|TRDV1|few|TRDJ1
CALGERTSGGPLKYKLIF
TGTGCTCTTGGGGAACGGACATCTGGGGGACCTCTGAAATATAAACTCATCTTT
>.|TRDV2|.|TRDJ1
CARLGTGDKLIF
TGTGCCCGCCTTGGTACTGGGGATAAACTCATCTTT
>.|TRDV3|few|TRDJ1
CACRYSRDKLIF
TGTGCCTGCAGGTACTCCCGGGACAAACTCATCTTT
>TRDD3|TRDV1|.|TRDJ1
CALGVEPSYRTGGYMYTDKLIF
TGTGCTCTTGGGGTCGAGCCTTCCTACCGTACTGGGGGATACATGTACACCGATAAACTCATCTTT
>TRDD3|TRDV1|.|TRDJ1
CALGEARGSITGGYHKLIF
TGTGCTCTTGGGGAAGCTCGGGGCTCCATTACTGGGGGATACCATAAACTCATCTTT
>.|TRDV1|few|TRDJ1
CALGELFLPMDTDKLIF
TGTGCTCTTGGGGAACTTTTCCTCCCAATGGACACCGATAAACTCATCTTT
>.|TRDV1|few|TRDJ1
CALGEVMAKYWVDTPDKLIF
TGTGCTCTTGGGGAAGTTATGGCTAAGTACTGGGTGGATACCCCCGATAAACTCATCTTT
>TRDD3|TRDV1|.|TRDJ1
CALGDDFPPLGEGIDKLIF
TGTGCTCTTGGGGATGACTTCCCACCACTGGGGGAAGGGATCGATAAACTCATCTTT
>TRDD3|TRDV1|.|TRDJ1
CALGKGLFWGIFEQYTDKLIF
TGTGCTCTTGGGAAAGGTCTATTCTGGGGGATATTCGAGCAATACACCGATAAACTCATCTTT
>TRDD3|TRDV3|.|TRDJ2
CAFGVFHHEGGSWVPAQLFF
TGTGCCTTTGGGGTTTTCCACCATGAAGGGGGATCATGGGTGCCAGCACAACTCTTCTTT
>.|TRDV1|.|TRDJ1
CALGELLPILSTWPTYTDKLIF
TGTGCTCTTGGGGAACTGCTCCCAATTTTGTCCACATGGCCAACGTACACCGATAAACTCATCTTT
>TRDD3|TRDV1|.|TRDJ1
CALGDQSGPTTGGYFSDKLIF
TGTGCTCTTGGAGACCAAAGCGGTCCTACGACTGGGGGATACTTCTCCGATAAACTCATCTTT
>TRDD3|TRDV1|.|TRDJ1
CALGELLRYGILGGPYTDKLIF
TGTGCTCTTGGGGAACTACTACGCTATGGGATCCTGGGGGGGCCTTACACCGATAAACTCATCTTT
>TRDD3|TRDV2|many|TRDJ1
CASPCATSGIQGSDKLIF
TGTGCCTCCCCGTGTGCTACGTCGGGGATACAGGGCTCCGATAAACTCATCTTT
>.|TRDV1|few|TRDJ1
CALGKYWEFYHKLIF
TGTGCTCTTGGAAAATACTGGGAGTTTTACCATAAACTCATCTTT